This paragraph reports one TCR beta chain. The data belong to a study of blood T cell repertoires in COVID-19. The overall study: The analysed material was cDNA or gDNA that came from T cells, B-cell-depleted T cells, or PBMCs.

Between the trimmed V and J ends, which lost 3 bases and 1 base, there was a span of 16 bases. Germline V lookup: CDR1 SGHNT, CDR2 YYREEE (reference sequence). The CDR3 spans 16 residues. Measured with immunoSEQ multiplex PCR; TCRdb has only the in-frame clones, and not every one. The sample lists about 370,000 clones; about 90% were seen once. The sample was peripheral blood. The chain employs TRBV5-4 and TRBJ1-1; the D is unclear. The origin of this receptor is a woman aged 25 to 39 with COVID-19, enrolled during active disease. The CDR3 DNA is TGTGCCAGCAGCTCTCCCCTAAGTCGGGGGAACACTGAAGCTTTCTTT. Protein product: CASSSPLSRGNTEAFF.